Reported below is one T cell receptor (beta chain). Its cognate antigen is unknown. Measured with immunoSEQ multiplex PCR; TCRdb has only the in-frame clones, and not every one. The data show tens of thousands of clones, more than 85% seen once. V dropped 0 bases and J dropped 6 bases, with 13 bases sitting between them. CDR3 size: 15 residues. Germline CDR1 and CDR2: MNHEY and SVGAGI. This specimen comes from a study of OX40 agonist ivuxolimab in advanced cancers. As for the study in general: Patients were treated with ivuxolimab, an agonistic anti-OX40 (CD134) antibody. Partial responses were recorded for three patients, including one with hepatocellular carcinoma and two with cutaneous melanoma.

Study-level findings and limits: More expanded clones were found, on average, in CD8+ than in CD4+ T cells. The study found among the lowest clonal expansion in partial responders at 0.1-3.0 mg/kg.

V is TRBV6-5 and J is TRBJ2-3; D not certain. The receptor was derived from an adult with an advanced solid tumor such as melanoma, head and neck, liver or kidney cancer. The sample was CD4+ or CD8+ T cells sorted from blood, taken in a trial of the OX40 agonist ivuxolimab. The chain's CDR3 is CASSYSRTGRDTQYF. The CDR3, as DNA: TGTGCCAGCAGTTACTCGAGAACGGGTCGGGATACGCAGTATTTT.